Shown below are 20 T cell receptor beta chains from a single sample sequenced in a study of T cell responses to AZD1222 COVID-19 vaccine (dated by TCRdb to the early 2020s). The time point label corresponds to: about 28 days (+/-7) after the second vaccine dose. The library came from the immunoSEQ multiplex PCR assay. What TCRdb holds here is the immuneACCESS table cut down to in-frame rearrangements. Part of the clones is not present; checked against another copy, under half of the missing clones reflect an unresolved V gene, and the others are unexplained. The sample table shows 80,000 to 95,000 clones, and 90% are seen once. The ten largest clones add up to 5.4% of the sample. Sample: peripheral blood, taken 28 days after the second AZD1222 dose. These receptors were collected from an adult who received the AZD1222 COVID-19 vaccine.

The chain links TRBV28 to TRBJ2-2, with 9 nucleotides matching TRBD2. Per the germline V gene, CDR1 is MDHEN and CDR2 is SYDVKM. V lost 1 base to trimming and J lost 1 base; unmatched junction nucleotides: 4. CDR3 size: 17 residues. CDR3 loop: CASSLSRSGGNTGELFF. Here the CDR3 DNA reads TGTGCCAGCAGTTTATCCCGTAGCGGGGGGAACACCGGGGAGCTGTTTTTT. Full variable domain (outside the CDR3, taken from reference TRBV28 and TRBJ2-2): DVKVTQSSRYLVKRTGEKVFLECVQDMDHENMFWYRQDPGLGLRLIYFSYDVKMKEKGDIPEGYSVSREKKERFSLILESASTNQTSMYLCASSLSRSGGNTGELFFGEGSRLTVL.

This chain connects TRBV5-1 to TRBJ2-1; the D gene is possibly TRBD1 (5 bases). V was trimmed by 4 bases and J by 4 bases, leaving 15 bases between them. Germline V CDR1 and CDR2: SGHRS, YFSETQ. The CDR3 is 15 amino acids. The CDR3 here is CASSPDSTDYNEQFF. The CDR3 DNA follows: TGCGCCAGCAGCCCCGACAGCACAGATTACAATGAGCAGTTCTTC.

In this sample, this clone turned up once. This CDR3 reads CASSAEGTSLYGYTF. The DNA of the CDR3 is TGTGCCAGCAGCGCAGAGGGGACATCCCTTTATGGCTACACCTTC. The V call is TRBV9, the J call TRBJ1-2; weak D call: TRBD1 (6 bases). V was shortened by 3 bases and J by 5 bases, with 17 bases between the two germline ends. The CDR3 consists of 15 residues. Germline V CDR1 and CDR2: SGDLS, YYNGEE. Looking up the rest from reference TRBV9 and TRBJ1-2 gives the full variable domain: DSGVTQTPKHLITATGQRVTLRCSPRSGDLSVYWYQQSLDQGLQFLIQYYNGEERAKGNILERFSAQQFPDLHSELNLSSLELGDSALYFCASSAEGTSLYGYTFGSGTRLTVV.

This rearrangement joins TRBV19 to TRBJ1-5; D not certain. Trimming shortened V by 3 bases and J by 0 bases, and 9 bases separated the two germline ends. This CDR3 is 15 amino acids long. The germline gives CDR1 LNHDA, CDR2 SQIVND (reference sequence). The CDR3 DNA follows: TGTGCCAGTAGTATTTCTATTTATAGCAATCAGCCCCAGCATTTT. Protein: CASSISIYSNQPQHF.

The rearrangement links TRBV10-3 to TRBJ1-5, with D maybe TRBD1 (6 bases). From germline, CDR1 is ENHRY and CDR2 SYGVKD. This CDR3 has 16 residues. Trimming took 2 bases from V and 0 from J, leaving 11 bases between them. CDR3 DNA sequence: TGTGCCATCAGTGAGAATGGACAGTATAGCAATCAGCCCCAGCATTTT. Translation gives CAISENGQYSNQPQHF.

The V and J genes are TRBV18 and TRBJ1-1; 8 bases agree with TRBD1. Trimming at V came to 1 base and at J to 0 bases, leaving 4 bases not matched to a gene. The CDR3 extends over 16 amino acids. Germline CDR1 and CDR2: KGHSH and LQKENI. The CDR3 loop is CASSPRTGSMNTEAFF. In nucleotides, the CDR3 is TGTGCCAGCTCACCACGGACAGGGTCCATGAACACTGAAGCTTTCTTT.

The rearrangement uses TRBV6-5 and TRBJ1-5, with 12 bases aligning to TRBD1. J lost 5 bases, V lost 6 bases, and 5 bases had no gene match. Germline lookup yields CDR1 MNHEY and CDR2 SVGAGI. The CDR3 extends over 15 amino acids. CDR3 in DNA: TGTGCCAGCAGGGGGGACAGGGGGCAGCATCAGCCCCAGCATTTT. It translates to CASRGDRGQHQPQHF.

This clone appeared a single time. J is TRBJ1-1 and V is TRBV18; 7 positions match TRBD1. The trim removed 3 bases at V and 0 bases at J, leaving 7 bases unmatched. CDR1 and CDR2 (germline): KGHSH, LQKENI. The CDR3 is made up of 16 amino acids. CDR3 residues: CASSPAGGGVNTEAFF. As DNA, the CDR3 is TGTGCCAGCTCACCGGCAGGGGGAGGGGTGAACACTGAAGCTTTCTTT.

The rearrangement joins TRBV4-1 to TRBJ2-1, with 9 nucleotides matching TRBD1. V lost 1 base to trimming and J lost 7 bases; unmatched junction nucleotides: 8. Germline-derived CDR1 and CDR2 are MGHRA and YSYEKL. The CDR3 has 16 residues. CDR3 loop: CASSQAGTGLNNEQFF. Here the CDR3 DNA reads TGCGCCAGCAGCCAAGCGGGGACAGGGTTGAATAATGAGCAGTTCTTC.

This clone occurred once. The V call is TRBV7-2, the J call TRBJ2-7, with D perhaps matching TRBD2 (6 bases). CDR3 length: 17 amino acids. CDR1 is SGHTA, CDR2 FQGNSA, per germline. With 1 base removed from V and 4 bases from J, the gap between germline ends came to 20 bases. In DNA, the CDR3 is TGTGCCAGCAGCTTAGATGGGGGGTTTGGATCTGCGTACGAGCAGTACTTC. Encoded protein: CASSLDGGFGSAYEQYF.

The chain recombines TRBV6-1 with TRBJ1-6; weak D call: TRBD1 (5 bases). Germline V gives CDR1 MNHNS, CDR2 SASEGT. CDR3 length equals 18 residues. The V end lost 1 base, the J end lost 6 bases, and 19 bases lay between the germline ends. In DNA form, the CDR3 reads TGTGCCAGCAGTGAAGTGGTGCTGGGGACGGCGGGTAATTCACCCCTCCACTTT. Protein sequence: CASSEVVLGTAGNSPLHF.

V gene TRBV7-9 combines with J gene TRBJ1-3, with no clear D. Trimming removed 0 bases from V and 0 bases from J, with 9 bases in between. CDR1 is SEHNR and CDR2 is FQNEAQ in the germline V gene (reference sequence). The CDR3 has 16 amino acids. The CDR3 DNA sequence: TGTGCCAGCAGCTTAGCCGGCACCTACTCTGGAAACACCATATATTTT. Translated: CASSLAGTYSGNTIYF.

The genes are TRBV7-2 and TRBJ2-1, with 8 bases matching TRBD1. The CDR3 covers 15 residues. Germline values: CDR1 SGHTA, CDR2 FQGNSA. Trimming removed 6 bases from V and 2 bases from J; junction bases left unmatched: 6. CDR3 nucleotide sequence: TGTGCCAGCAGGTTTGACAGGGGAGCCTACAATGAGCAGTTCTTC. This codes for CASRFDRGAYNEQFF.

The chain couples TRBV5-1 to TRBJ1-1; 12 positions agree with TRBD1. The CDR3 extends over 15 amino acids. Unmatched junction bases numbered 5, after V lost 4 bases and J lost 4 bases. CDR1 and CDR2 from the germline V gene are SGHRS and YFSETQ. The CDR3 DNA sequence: TGCGCCAGCAGCCACGCGGGACAGGGGGCCACTGAAGCTTTCTTT. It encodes CASSHAGQGATEAFF.

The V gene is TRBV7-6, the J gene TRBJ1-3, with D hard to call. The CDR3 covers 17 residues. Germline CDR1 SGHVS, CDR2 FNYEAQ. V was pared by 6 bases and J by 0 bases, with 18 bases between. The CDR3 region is CASSSTQKPYSGNTIYF. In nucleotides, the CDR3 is TGTGCCAGCAGTTCTACCCAGAAGCCTTACTCTGGAAACACCATATATTTT.

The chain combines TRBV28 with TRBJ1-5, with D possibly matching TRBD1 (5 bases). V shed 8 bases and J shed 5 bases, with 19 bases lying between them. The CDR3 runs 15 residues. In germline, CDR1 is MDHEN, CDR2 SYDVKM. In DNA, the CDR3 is TGTGCCAGCCCTCCCGGGGGAGGTCCGGATCAGCCCCAGCATTTT. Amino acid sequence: CASPPGGGPDQPQHF.

Written as DNA, the CDR3 is TGCAGCGTTGTGCTAGCGGGGGCCTACACAGATACGCAGTATTTT. This encodes CSVVLAGAYTDTQYF. V gene TRBV29-1 combines with J gene TRBJ2-3; 10 positions agree with TRBD2. The CDR3 covers 15 residues. The V gene's germline CDR1 is SQVTM and CDR2 ANQGSEA. Trimming took 4 bases from V and 2 from J; bases not matched to a gene: 6.

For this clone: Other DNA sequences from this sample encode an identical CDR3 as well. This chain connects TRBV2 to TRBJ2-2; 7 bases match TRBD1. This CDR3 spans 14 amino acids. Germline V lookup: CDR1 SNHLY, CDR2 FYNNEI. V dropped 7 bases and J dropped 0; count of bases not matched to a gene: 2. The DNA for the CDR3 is TGTGCCAGCAAGGGACAGACGAACACCGGGGAGCTGTTTTTT. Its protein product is CASKGQTNTGELFF.

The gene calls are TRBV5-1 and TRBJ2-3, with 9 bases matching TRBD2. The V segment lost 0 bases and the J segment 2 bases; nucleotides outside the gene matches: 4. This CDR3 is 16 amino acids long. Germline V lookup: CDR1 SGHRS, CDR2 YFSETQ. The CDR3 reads CASSLDGTSLTDTQYF. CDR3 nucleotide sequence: TGCGCCAGCAGCTTGGACGGGACTAGCCTCACAGATACGCAGTATTTT.

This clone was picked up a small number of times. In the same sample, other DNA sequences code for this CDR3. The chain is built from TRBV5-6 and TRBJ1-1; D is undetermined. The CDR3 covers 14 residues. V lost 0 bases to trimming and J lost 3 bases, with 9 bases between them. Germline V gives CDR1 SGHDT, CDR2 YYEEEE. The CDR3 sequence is CASSLGGKDTEAFF. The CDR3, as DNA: TGTGCCAGCAGCTTGGGGGGTAAGGACACTGAAGCTTTCTTT.